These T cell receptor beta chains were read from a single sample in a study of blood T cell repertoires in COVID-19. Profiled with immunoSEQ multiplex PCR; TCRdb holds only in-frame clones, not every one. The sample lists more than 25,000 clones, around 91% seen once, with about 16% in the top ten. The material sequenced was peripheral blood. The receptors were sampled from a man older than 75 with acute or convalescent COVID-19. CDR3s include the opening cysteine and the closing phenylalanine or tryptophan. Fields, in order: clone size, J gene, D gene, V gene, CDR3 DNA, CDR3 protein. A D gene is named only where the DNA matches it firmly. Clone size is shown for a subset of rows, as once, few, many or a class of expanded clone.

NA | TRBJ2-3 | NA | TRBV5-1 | TGCGCCAGCAGCCGGGTCCGAACAGATACGCAGTATTTT | CASSRVRTDTQYF
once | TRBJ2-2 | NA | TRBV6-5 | TGTGCCAGCAGTTACACTGCGCAGGTGCCCGGGGAGCTGTTTTTT | CASSYTAQVPGELFF
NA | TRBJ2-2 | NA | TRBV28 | TGTGCCAGCTACGGGACACTCTACACCGGGGAGCTGTTTTTT | CASYGTLYTGELFF
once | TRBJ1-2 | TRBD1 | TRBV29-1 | TGCAGCGTATATCGGGACAGGACCTATGGCTACACCTTC | CSVYRDRTYGYTF
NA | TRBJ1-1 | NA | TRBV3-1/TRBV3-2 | TGTGCCAGCAGTCATCAGGGGATCGGGACTGAAGCTTTCTTT | CASSHQGIGTEAFF
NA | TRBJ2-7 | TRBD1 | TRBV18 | TGTGCCAGCTCACCCGGGACAGGGGCCTACGAGCAGTACTTC | CASSPGTGAYEQYF
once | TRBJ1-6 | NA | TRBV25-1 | TGTGCCAGCAGTGACAGTCTGGGCGATTCACCCCTCCACTTT | CASSDSLGDSPLHF
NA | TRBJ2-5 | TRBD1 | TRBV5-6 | TGTGCCAGCAGCTTTGCCGCGACAGGGTATACCCAAGAGACCCAGTACTTC | CASSFAATGYTQETQYF
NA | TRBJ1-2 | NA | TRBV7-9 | TGTGCCAGCAGCTTAGCGTATGAGACAGAAGGCTACACCTTC | CASSLAYETEGYTF
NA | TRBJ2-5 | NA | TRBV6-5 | TGTGCCAGCAGGAACGGGGAGCCCGGGACCCAGTACTTC | CASRNGEPGTQYF
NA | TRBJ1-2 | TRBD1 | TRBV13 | TGTGCCAGCAGCCCCTGGGACAGGCCGTTCTATGGCTACACCTTC | CASSPWDRPFYGYTF
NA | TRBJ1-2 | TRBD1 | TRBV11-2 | TGTGCCAGCAGCTTACAGACAGGGGGCGACTATGGCTACACCTTC | CASSLQTGGDYGYTF
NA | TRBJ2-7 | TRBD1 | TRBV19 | TGTGCCAGTAGTAGGAGGGGACAGGGATACGAGCAGTACTTC | CASSRRGQGYEQYF
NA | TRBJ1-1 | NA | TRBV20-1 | TGCAGTGCAGACAGAGTAGCTGAAGCTTTCTTT | CSADRVAEAFF
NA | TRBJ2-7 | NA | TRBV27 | TGTGCCAGCAGCCTACAGGGCCCCTTATCCTACGAGCAGTACTTC | CASSLQGPLSYEQYF
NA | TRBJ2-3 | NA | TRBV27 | TGTGCCAGCAGTTTATCGCGGGGGCGCACAGATACGCAGTATTTT | CASSLSRGRTDTQYF
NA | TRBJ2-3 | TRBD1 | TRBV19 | TGTGCCAGTAGTATATACTCGGGACAGGCAATACCAACGCAGTATTTT | CASSIYSGQAIPTQYF
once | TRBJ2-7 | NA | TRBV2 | TGTGCCAGTCAGACTGAGAGCTCCTACGAGCAGTACTTC | CASQTESSYEQYF
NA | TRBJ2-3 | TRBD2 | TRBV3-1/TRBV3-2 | TGTGCCAGCAGCCGCAGACTAGCGGGGGACACAGATACGCAGTATTTT | CASSRRLAGDTDTQYF
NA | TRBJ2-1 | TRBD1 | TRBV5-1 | TGCGCCAGCAGCTTGATTAGGACAGGGGATGTCAATGAGCAGTTCTTC | CASSLIRTGDVNEQFF
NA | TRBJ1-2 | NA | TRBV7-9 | TGTGCCAGCAGCTCAGGACAGAGATCCTATGGCTACACCTTC | CASSSGQRSYGYTF
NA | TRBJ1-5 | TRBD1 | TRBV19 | TGTGCCAGTAGTATAGTCTGGACAGGGGGAGATCAGCCCCAGCATTTT | CASSIVWTGGDQPQHF
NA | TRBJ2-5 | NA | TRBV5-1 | TGCGCCAGCGGCCGGGACACCCAAGAGACCCAGTACTTC | CASGRDTQETQYF
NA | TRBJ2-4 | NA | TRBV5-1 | TGCGCCAGCAGCGGGGAAAGGGGGATTCTAGCCAAAAACATTCAGTACTTC | CASSGERGILAKNIQYF
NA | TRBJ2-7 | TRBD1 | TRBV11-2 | TGTGCCAGCAGCTTGGACAGGGAGAACGAGCAGTACTTC | CASSLDRENEQYF
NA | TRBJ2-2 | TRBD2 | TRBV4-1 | TGCGCCAGCAGCCAAGGGGAGGGTCTAAGCACCGGGGAGCTGTTTTTT | CASSQGEGLSTGELFF
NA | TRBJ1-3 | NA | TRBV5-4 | TGTGCCAGCAGCTTACAAGGGGGAGAAAACACCATATATTTT | CASSLQGGENTIYF
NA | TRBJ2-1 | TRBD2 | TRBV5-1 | TGCGCCAGCAGCCACGGCCAGCGGGGGTACAATGAGCAGTTCTTC | CASSHGQRGYNEQFF
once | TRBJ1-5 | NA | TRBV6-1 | TGTGCCAGCAGTGAAGCGGAGGGGATGGGCAATCAGCCCCAGCATTTT | CASSEAEGMGNQPQHF
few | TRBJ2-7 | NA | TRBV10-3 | TGTGCCATCAGTTCGGGGTCCCACGAGCAGTACTTC | CAISSGSHEQYF
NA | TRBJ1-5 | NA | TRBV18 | TGTGCCAGCTCACCCGGGGTAGGTCAGCCCCAGCATTTT | CASSPGVGQPQHF
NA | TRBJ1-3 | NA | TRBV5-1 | TGCGCCAGCAGCTCTACGACATACGCCTCTGGAAACACCATATATTTT | CASSSTTYASGNTIYF
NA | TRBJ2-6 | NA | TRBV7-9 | TGTGCCAGCAGCTTAGGATTCGGACAGAGCTCTGGGGCCAACGTCCTGACTTTC | CASSLGFGQSSGANVLTF
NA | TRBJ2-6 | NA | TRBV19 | TGTGCCAGTAGTAGGACACTGGCTTCTGGGGCCAACGTCCTGACTTTC | CASSRTLASGANVLTF
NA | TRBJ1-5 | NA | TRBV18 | TGTGCCAGCTCACCTTCGGGGCAGCCCCAGCATTTT | CASSPSGQPQHF
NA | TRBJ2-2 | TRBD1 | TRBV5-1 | TGCGCCAGCAGCAAGTTGACAGGGGACGACGGGGAGCTGTTTTTT | CASSKLTGDDGELFF
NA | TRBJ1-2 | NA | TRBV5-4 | TGTGCCAGCAGCTTGGTCGGGGGGAACTATGGCTACACCTTC | CASSLVGGNYGYTF
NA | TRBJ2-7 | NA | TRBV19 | TGTGCCAGTAGTATAGTTGGGGCTGTCGAGCAGTACTTC | CASSIVGAVEQYF
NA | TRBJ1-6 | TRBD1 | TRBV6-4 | TGTGCCAGCAGTGGGGACAGACTAACACTCCACTTT | CASSGDRLTLHF
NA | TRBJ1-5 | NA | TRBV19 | TGTGCCAGTATCCAAGGGCAGGGGCTATGGCAGCCCCAGCATTTT | CASIQGQGLWQPQHF
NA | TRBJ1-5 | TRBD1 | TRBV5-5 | TGTGCCAGCAGCTTGGGGGGGACAGGAATCAATCAGCCCCAGCATTTT | CASSLGGTGINQPQHF
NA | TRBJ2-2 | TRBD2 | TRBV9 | TGTGCCAGCAGCGACTCGACTAGCGGGGGTAACACCGGGGAGCTGTTTTTT | CASSDSTSGGNTGELFF
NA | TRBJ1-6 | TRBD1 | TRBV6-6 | TGTGCCAGCAGTCCGGCCGGGACAGGGGTTCCCATGATCCACTTT | CASSPAGTGVPMIHF
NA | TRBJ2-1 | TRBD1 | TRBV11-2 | TGTGCCAGCAGCTTGACAGGGGGGCCGGGGGAGAATGAGCAGTTCTTC | CASSLTGGPGENEQFF
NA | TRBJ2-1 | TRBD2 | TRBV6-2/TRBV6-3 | TGTGCCAGCAGCGACCGGGGGGGCCTCGGCAATGAGCAGTTCTTC | CASSDRGGLGNEQFF
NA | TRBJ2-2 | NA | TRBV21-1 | TGTGCCAGCAGCAAACCTAGACAGGACCCGAACACCGGGGAGCTGTTTTTT | CASSKPRQDPNTGELFF
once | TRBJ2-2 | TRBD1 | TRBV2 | TGTGCCAGCAGTGTTCGACAGGGAGTTAACACCGGGGAGCTGTTTTTT | CASSVRQGVNTGELFF
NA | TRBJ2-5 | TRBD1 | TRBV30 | TGTGCCTGGAGTCCTCGGACAGGGATAGAGACCCAGTACTTC | CAWSPRTGIETQYF